This TCR beta chain was documented in a study of blood T cell repertoires in COVID-19. In the authors' methods: Reference gene primer amplification gave nucleated cell count estimates. The assay was immunoSEQ multiplex PCR, and TCRdb's table has in-frame clones only and misses some. V and J calls and clone size are those listed in that table; D and trimming were worked out from the DNA. Of about 200,000 clones in the sample, more than 70% were seen once. This CDR3 spans 15 amino acids. J lost 4 bases, V lost 1 base, and 7 bases had no gene match. Germline CDR1 is MGHRA and CDR2 is YSYEKL. Sequenced: PBMCs or T cells enriched from blood (not recorded which). This chain joins TRBV4-1 and TRBJ2-7, with 7 nucleotides matching TRBD2. This clonotype was sampled from a woman younger than 30 who had recovered from COVID-19. This chain's CDR3 is CASSQVWTRSYEQYF. The CDR3 bases are TGCGCCAGCAGCCAAGTATGGACTAGAAGTTACGAGCAGTACTTC.